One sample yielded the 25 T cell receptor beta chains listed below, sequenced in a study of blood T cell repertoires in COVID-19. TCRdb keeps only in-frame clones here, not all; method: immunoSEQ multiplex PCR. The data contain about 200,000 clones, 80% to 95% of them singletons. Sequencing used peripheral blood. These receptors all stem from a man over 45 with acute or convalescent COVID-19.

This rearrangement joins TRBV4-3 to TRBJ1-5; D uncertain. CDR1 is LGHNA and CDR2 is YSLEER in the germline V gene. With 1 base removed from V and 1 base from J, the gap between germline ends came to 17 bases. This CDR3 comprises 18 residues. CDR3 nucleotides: TGCGCCAGCAGCCAAGGCCAGGTCGATGTATGGAGCAATCAGCCCCAGCATTTT. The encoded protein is CASSQGQVDVWSNQPQHF.

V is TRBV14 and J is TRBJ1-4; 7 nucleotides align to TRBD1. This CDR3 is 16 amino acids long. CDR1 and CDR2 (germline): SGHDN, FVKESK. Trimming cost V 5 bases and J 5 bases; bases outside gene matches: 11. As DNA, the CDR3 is TGTGCCAGCAGCACCCGACAGGGTCAAAGGAATGAAAAACTGTTTTTT. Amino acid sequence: CASSTRQGQRNEKLFF.

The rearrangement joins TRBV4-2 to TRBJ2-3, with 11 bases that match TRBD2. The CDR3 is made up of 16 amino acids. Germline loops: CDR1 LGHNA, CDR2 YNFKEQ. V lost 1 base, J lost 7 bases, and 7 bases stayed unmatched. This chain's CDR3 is CASSQAGLAVVNTQYF. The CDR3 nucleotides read TGTGCCAGCAGCCAAGCGGGACTAGCGGTTGTTAATACGCAGTATTTT.

CDR3 nucleotides: TGTGCCAGCTCACAGCTCAACACTGAAGCTTTCTTT. This sequence encodes CASSQLNTEAFF. J is TRBJ1-1 and V is TRBV18; D uncertain. The CDR3 runs 12 residues. The V end was cut by 4 bases, the J end by 2 bases, with 5 bases between. The V gene's germline CDR1 is KGHSH and CDR2 LQKENI. Full variable domain (remainder filled in from reference TRBV18 and TRBJ1-1): NAGVMQNPRHLVRRRGQEARLRCSPMKGHSHVYWYRQLPEEGLKFMVYLQKENIIDESGMPKERFSAEFPKEGPSILRIQQVVRGDSAAYFCASSQLNTEAFFGQGTRLTVV.

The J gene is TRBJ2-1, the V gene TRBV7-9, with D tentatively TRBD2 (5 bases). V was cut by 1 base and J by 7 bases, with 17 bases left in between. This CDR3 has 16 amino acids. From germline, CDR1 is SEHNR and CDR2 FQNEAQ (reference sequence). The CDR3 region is CASSLVLGSLGNEQFF. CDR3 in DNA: TGTGCCAGCAGCTTAGTTCTTGGGAGTCTGGGTAATGAGCAGTTCTTC.

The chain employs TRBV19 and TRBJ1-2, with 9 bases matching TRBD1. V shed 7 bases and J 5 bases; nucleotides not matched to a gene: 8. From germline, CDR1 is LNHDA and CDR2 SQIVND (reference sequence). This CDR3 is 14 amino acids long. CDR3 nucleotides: TGTGCCAGTAATACCGGGACAGGGTCTTATGGCTACACCTTC. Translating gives CASNTGTGSYGYTF.

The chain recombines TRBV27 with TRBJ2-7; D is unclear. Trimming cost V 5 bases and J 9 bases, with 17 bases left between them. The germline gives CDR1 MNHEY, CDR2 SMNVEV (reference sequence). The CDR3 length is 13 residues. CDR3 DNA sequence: TGTGCCAGCAGTAATTACGAAACCGCGCGGCAGTACTTC. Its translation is CASSNYETARQYF.

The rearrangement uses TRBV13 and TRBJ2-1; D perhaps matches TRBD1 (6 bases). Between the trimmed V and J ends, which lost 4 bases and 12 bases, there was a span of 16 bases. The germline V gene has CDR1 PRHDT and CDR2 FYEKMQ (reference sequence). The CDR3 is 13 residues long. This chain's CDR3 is CASSSTGYQRQFF. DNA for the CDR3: TGTGCCAGCAGCTCTACAGGGTACCAAAGGCAGTTCTTC.

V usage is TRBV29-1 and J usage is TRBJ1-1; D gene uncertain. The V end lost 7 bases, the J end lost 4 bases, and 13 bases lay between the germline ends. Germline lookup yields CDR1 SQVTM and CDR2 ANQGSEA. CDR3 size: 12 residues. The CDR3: CSARLSGTEAFF. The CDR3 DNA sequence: TGCAGCGCCCGATTGAGCGGCACTGAAGCTTTCTTT.

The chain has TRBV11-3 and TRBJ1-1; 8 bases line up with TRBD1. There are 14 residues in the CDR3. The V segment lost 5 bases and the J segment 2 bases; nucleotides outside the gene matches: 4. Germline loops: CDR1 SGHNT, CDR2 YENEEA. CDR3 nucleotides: TGTGCCAGCAGCGTCGGACAGGGAAACACTGAAGCTTTCTTT. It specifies CASSVGQGNTEAFF.

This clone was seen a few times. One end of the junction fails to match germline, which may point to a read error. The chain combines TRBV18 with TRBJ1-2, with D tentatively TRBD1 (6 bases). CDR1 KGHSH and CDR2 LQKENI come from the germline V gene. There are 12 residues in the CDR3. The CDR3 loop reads CASSPQGGGYTF. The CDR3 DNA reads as TGTGCCAGCTCGCCACAGGGAGGAGGCTACACCTTC.

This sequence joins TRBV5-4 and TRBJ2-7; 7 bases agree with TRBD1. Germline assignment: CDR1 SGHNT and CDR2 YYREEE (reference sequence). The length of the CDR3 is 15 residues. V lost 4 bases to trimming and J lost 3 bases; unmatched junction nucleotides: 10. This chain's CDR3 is CASSPRTGQRYEQYF. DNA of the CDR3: TGTGCCAGCAGCCCACGGACGGGACAGCGCTACGAGCAGTACTTC.

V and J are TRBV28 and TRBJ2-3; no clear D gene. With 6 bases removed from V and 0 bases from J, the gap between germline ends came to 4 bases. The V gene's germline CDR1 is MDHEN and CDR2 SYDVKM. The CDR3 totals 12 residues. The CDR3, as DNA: TGTGCCAGCAGCCCTAGCACAGATACGCAGTATTTT. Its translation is CASSPSTDTQYF.

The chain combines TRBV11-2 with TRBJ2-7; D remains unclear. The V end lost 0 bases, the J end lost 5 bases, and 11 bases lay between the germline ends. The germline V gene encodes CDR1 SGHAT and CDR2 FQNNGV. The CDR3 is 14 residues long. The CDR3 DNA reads TGTGCCAGCAGCTTAGATCCCCAGATAAACGAGCAGTACTTC. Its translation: CASSLDPQINEQYF.

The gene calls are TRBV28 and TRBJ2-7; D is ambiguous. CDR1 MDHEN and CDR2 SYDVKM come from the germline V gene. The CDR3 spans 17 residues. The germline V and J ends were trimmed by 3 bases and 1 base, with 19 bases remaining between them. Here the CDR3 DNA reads TGTGCCAGCAGTTTCTCCCTTGCGGCCTATCTATCCTACGAGCAGTACTTC. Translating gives CASSFSLAAYLSYEQYF.

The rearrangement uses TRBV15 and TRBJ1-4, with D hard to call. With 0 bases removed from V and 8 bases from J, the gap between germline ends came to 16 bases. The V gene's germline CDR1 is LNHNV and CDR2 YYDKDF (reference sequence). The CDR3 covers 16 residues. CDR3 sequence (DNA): TGTGCCACCAGCAGAGATCTTGTCCGGGGATCGGAAAAACTGTTTTTT. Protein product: CATSRDLVRGSEKLFF.

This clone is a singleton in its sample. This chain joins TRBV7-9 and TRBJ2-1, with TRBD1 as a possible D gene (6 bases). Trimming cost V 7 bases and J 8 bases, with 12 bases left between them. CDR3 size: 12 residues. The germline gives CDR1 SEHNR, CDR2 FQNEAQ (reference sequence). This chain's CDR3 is CASTQGFHEQFF. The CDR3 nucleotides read TGTGCCAGCACCCAGGGGTTTCATGAGCAGTTCTTC.

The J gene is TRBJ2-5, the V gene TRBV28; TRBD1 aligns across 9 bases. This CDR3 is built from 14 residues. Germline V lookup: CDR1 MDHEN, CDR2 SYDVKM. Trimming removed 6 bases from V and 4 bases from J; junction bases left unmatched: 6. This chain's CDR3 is CASSKDRGGETQYF. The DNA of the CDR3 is TGTGCCAGCAGCAAGGACAGGGGTGGAGAGACCCAGTACTTC.

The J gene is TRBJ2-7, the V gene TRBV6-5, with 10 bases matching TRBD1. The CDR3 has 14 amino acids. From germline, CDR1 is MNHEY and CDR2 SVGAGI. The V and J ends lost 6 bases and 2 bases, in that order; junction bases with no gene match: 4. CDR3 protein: CASSFGTGAYEQYF. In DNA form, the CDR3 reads TGTGCCAGCAGCTTTGGGACAGGGGCCTACGAGCAGTACTTC.

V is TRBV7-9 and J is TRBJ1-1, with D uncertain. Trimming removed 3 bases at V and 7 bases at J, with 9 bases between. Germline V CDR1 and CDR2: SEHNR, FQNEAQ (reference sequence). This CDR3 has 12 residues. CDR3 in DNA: TGTGCCAGCAGCTTTTTGGCGGATGAAGCTTTCTTT. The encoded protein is CASSFLADEAFF.

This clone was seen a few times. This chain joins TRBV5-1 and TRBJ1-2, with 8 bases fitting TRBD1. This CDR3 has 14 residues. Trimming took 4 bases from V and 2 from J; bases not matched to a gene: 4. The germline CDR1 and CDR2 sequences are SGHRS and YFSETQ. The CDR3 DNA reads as TGCGCCAGCAGCGAGGGGGACAGGAACTATGGCTACACCTTC. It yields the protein CASSEGDRNYGYTF.

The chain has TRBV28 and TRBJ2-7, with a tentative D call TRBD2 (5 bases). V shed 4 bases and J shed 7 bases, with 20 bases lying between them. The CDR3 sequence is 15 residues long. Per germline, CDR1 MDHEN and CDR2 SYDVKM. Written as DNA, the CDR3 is TGTGCCAGCAGTTCCCAGGCATCGGGGTATACGGAGCAGTACTTC. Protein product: CASSSQASGYTEQYF.

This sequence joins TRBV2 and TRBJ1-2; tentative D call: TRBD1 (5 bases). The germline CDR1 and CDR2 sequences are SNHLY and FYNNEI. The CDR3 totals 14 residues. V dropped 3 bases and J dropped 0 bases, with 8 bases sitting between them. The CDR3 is CASSEGQANYGYTF. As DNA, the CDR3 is TGTGCCAGCAGTGAGGGGCAAGCTAACTATGGCTACACCTTC.

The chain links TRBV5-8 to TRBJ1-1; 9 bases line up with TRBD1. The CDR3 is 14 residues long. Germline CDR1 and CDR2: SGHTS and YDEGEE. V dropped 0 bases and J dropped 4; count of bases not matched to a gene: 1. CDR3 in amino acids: CASSLGDRVTEAFF. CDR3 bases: TGTGCCAGCAGCTTGGGGGACAGGGTCACTGAAGCTTTCTTT.

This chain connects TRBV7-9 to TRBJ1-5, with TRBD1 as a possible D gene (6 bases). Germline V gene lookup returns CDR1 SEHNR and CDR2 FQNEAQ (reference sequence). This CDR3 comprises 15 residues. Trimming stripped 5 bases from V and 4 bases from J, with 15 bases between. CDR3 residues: CASSTAQGSNQPQHF. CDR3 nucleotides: TGTGCCAGCAGCACCGCCCAGGGGAGTAATCAGCCCCAGCATTTT.